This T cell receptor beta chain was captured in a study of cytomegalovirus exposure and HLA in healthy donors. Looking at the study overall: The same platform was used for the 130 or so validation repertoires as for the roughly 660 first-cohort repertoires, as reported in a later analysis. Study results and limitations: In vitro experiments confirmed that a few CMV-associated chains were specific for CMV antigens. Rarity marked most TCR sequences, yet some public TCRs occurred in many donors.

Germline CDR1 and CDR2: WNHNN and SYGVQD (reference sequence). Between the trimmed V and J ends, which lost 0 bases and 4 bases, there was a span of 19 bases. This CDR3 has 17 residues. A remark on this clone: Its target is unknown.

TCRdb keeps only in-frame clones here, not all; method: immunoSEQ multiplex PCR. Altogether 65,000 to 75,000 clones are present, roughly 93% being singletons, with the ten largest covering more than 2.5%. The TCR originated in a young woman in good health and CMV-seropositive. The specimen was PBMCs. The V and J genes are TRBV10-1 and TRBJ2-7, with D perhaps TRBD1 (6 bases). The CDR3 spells CASSESTRLGARYEQYF. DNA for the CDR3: TGCGCCAGCAGTGAGTCGACCCGCCTGGGGGCTCGTTACGAGCAGTACTTC.